The 18 T cell receptor beta chains given below trace back to one sample, sequenced in a study of beta chain features in type 1 diabetes. The investigators reverse transcribed all of the isolated RNA, so they sequenced expressed TCRB transcripts. Libraries were prepared by immunoSEQ multiplex PCR; TCRdb keeps only in-frame clonotypes and omits some of them. The table includes over 300,000 clones, roughly 8% detected once. Sequenced input: central memory CD4+ T cells from blood. These TCRs come from a woman aged 18-29 years in good health.

This clone showed up just a few times. This chain joins TRBV25-1 and TRBJ2-5; the D gene is possibly TRBD2 (7 bases). V was trimmed by 6 bases and J by 2 bases, leaving 10 bases between them. This CDR3 is 13 amino acids long. Germline V CDR1 and CDR2: MGHDK, SYGVNS. DNA for the CDR3: TGTGCCAGCAGACGGGGGGCGCAAGAGACCCAGTACTTC. It codes for CASRRGAQETQYF.

This clone was counted only a few times. The rearrangement links TRBV7-2 to TRBJ2-7; D may correspond to TRBD1 or TRBD2 (5 bases each). This CDR3 spans 15 amino acids. Germline lookup yields CDR1 SGHTA and CDR2 FQGNSA. Trimming cost V 1 base and J 0 bases, with 10 bases left between them. In nucleotides, the CDR3 is TGTGCCAGCAGCTTAGATCCAGGGAGCTCCTACGAGCAGTACTTC. It codes for CASSLDPGSSYEQYF.

This rearrangement joins TRBV13 to TRBJ2-1; 11 nucleotides align to TRBD2. The V segment lost 1 base and the J segment 0 bases; nucleotides outside the gene matches: 14. The CDR3 is 21 amino acids. In germline, CDR1 is PRHDT, CDR2 FYEKMQ (reference sequence). The CDR3 is CASSLEVGGLAVYSSYNEQFF. CDR3 bases: TGTGCCAGCAGCTTAGAGGTAGGGGGACTAGCGGTATATAGCTCCTACAATGAGCAGTTCTTC. Full variable domain (missing parts from reference TRBV13 and TRBJ2-1): AAGVIQSPRHLIKEKRETATLKCYPIPRHDTVYWYQQGPGQDPQFLISFYEKMQSDKGSIPDRFSAQQFSDYHSELNMSSLELGDSALYFCASSLEVGGLAVYSSYNEQFFGPGTRLTVL.

This clone was observed a handful of times. This clone may be a read error of a much larger clone one base away. V and J are TRBV7-2 and TRBJ1-1, with no clear D. The CDR3 runs 13 residues. Germline V gene sequence: CDR1 SGHTA, CDR2 FQGNSA. V lost 1 base, J lost 1 base, and 4 bases lay in between. CDR3 sequence: CASSLGENTEAFF. The CDR3 DNA reads as TGTGCCAGCAGCTTAGGGGAGAACACTGAAGCTTTCTTT.

This clone was seen a handful of times. This chain joins TRBV7-2 and TRBJ2-5; the match to TRBD2 covers 9 bases. J lost 2 bases, V lost 1 base, and 5 bases had no gene match. Germline V lookup: CDR1 SGHTA, CDR2 FQGNSA. The CDR3 spans 16 residues. The chain's CDR3 is CASSLGVAGVQETQYF. The CDR3 nucleotides read TGTGCCAGCAGCTTAGGGGTAGCGGGAGTTCAAGAGACCCAGTACTTC.

The chain carries TRBV6-6 and TRBJ1-1; unclear D gene. Trimming took off 0 bases at V and 7 bases at J, with 9 bases between the two ends. Germline V CDR1 and CDR2: MNHNY, SVGAGI (reference sequence). The CDR3 extends over 13 amino acids. The CDR3 sequence: CASSYSPAGEAFF. In DNA, the CDR3 is TGTGCCAGCAGTTACTCACCAGCGGGTGAAGCTTTCTTT.

The rearrangement uses TRBV2 and TRBJ2-7; D gene unclear. Per germline, CDR1 SNHLY and CDR2 FYNNEI. The CDR3 is made up of 10 amino acids. Trimming took off 8 bases at V and 5 bases at J, with 7 bases between the two ends. In DNA, the CDR3 is TGTGCCAGCGCAATCCACGAGCAGTACTTC. This sequence encodes CASAIHEQYF.

Many counts were recorded for this clone. The chain joins TRBV5-6 to TRBJ2-7, with a possible D match to TRBD1 (5 bases). This CDR3 is 14 amino acids long. Germline V CDR1 and CDR2: SGHDT, YYEEEE. The V gene lost 3 bases and the J gene lost 5 bases, with 15 bases spanning the gap. In DNA, the CDR3 is TGTGCCAGCAGCTCAGGGTCAGGGTCCCACGAGCAGTACTTC. Its protein product is CASSSGSGSHEQYF.

The rearrangement joins TRBV9 to TRBJ2-5, with D tentatively TRBD2 (6 bases). The CDR3 length is 13 residues. Germline V gives CDR1 SGDLS, CDR2 YYNGEE. Trimming took 7 bases from V and 2 from J, leaving 12 bases between them. The CDR3 reads CASSAGNQETQYF. The CDR3 DNA sequence: TGTGCCAGCTCGGCGGGAAATCAAGAGACCCAGTACTTC.

The V gene is TRBV2, the J gene TRBJ2-2; D might be TRBD1 or TRBD2, each matching 6 bases. V was cut by 7 bases and J by 1 base, with 19 bases left in between. This CDR3 spans 17 amino acids. Germline V gene sequence: CDR1 SNHLY, CDR2 FYNNEI. The chain's CDR3 is CASKRERTVKNTGELFF. As DNA, the CDR3 is TGTGCCAGCAAACGGGAGAGGACAGTGAAGAACACCGGGGAGCTGTTTTTT.

This clone occurred a few times. The CDR3 DNA reads TGTGCCAGCAGTGTTTTAGCAGCGGGACTCTACAATGAGCAGTTCTTC. It encodes CASSVLAAGLYNEQFF. This chain uses TRBV6-6 with TRBJ2-1, with 7 bases that match TRBD2. The V gene's germline CDR1 is MNHNY and CDR2 SVGAGI (reference sequence). V trimming: 5 bases; J trimming: 3 bases; junction bases outside the gene matches: 10. There are 16 residues in the CDR3.

The chain recombines TRBV11-2 with TRBJ2-7, with D hard to call. V gave up 1 base and J gave up 4 bases, with 8 bases separating them. Germline-derived CDR1 and CDR2 are SGHAT and FQNNGV. This CDR3 has 13 residues. This CDR3 is CASSLGSEYEQYF. The DNA of the CDR3 is TGTGCCAGCAGCTTAGGCTCAGAATACGAGCAGTACTTC. Combining the CDR3 with reference TRBV11-2 and TRBJ2-7 gives the whole variable domain EAGVAQSPRYKIIEKRQSVAFWCNPISGHATLYWYQQILGQGPKLLIQFQNNGVVDDSQLPKDRFSAERLKGVDSTLKIQPAKLEDSAVYLCASSLGSEYEQYFGPGTRLTVT.

This clone was found a few times. The chain is built from TRBV6-5 and TRBJ2-5, with 9 bases aligning to TRBD2. This CDR3 region has 14 residues. CDR1 is MNHEY, CDR2 SVGAGI, per germline. With 6 bases clipped from V and 5 bases from J, the junction kept 7 bases outside the gene matches. CDR3 bases: TGTGCCAGCAGACCTGTAGCGGGAGTCGAGACCCAGTACTTC. Its protein product is CASRPVAGVETQYF.

This clone was detected once. The chain employs TRBV4-3 and TRBJ1-1; a weak D match, TRBD1 (6 bases). The CDR3 covers 16 residues. The germline gives CDR1 LGHNA, CDR2 YSLEER. V dropped 4 bases and J dropped 7 bases, with 22 bases sitting between them. CDR3 loop: CASSPGGYRAGIEAFF. The CDR3 region has the DNA TGCGCCAGCAGCCCAGGAGGCTACAGGGCGGGAATTGAAGCTTTCTTT.

This clone was counted between two and nine times. The V gene is TRBV4-1, the J gene TRBJ1-4; TRBD1 matches at 7 bases. V lost 3 bases to trimming and J lost 5 bases; unmatched junction nucleotides: 6. The germline CDR1 and CDR2 sequences are MGHRA and YSYEKL. This CDR3 has 15 residues. The CDR3 region has the DNA TGCGCCAGCAGCCAGGGGGACAGACAAAATGAAAAACTGTTTTTT. Protein sequence: CASSQGDRQNEKLFF.

A few counts support this clone. The rearrangement joins TRBV7-9 to TRBJ2-1, with a possible D match to TRBD1 (6 bases). Trimming pared 1 base from V and 8 bases from J, leaving 21 bases between. From germline, CDR1 is SEHNR and CDR2 FQNEAQ (reference sequence). This CDR3 has 17 amino acids. As DNA, the CDR3 is TGTGCCAGCAGCTTAGGATTGACAGGTCCACTTACCTATGAGCAGTTCTTC. This codes for CASSLGLTGPLTYEQFF.

The chain has TRBV4-3 and TRBJ1-5; TRBD1 might be the D (6 bases). The germline V and J ends were trimmed by 0 bases and 7 bases, with 13 bases remaining between them. This CDR3 comprises 15 residues. The germline V gene encodes CDR1 LGHNA and CDR2 YSLEER. Here the CDR3 DNA reads TGCGCCAGCAGCCAAGAAGCGTCAGGGGTCCAGCCCCAGCATTTT. Its translation: CASSQEASGVQPQHF.

This clone was observed a handful of times. The chain is built from TRBV6-5 and TRBJ1-5, with 9 bases fitting TRBD1. V lost 6 bases and J lost 6; bases outside the gene matches: 6. CDR3 length: 14 residues. Germline V gene lookup returns CDR1 MNHEY and CDR2 SVGAGI. The CDR3 sequence is CASSLDRGGQPQHF. The CDR3 DNA reads TGTGCCAGCAGCCTGGACAGGGGAGGTCAGCCCCAGCATTTT.